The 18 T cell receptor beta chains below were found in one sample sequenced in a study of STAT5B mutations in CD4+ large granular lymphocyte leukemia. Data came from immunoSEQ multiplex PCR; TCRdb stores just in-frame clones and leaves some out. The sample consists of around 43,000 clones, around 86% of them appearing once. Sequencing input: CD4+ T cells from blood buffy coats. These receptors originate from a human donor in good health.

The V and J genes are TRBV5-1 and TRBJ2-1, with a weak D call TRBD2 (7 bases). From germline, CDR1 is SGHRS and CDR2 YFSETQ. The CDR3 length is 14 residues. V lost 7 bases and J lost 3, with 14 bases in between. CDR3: CASSGGGLYNEQFF. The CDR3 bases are TGCGCCAGCTCGGGCGGGGGCCTCTACAATGAGCAGTTCTTC.

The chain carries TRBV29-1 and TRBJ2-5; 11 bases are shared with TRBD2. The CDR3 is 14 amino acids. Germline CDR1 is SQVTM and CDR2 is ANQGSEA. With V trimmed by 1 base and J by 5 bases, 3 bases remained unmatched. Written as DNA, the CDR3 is TGCAGCGTTGAAGGTGCTAGCGGGGGGGAGACCCAGTACTTC. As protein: CSVEGASGGETQYF.

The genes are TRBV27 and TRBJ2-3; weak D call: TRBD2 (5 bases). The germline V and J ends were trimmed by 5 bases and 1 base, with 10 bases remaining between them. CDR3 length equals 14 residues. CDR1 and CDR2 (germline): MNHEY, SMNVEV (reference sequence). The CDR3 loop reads CASSLQAGTDTQYF. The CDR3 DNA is TGTGCCAGCAGTCTTCAAGCGGGCACAGATACGCAGTATTTT.

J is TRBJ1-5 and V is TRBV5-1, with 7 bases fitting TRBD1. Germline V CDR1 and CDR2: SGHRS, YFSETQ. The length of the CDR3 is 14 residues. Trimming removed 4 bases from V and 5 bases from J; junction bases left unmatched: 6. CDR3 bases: TGCGCCAGCAGCGAGGGGACAGCCCATCAGCCCCAGCATTTT. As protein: CASSEGTAHQPQHF.

The DNA for the CDR3 is TGTGCCAGTAGTATAGCCTCTGGAAACACCATATATTTT. This sequence encodes CASSIASGNTIYF. The chain employs TRBV19 and TRBJ1-3; the D is unclear. Germline assignment: CDR1 LNHDA and CDR2 SQIVND (reference sequence). V was cut by 1 base and J by 0 bases, with 1 base left in between. This CDR3 spans 13 amino acids. The full variable domain, with the rest looked up from reference TRBV19 and TRBJ1-3, is DGGITQSPKYLFRKEGQNVTLSCEQNLNHDAMYWYRQDPGQGLRLIYYSQIVNDFQKGDIAEGYSVSREKKESFPLTVTSAQKNPTAFYLCASSIASGNTIYFGEGSWLTVV.

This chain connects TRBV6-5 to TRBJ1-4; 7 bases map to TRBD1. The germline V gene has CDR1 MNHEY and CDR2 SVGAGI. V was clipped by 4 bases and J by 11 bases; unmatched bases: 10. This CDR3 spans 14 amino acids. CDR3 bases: TGTGCCAGCAGTTCCCAGGGGGGAGTGGGGAAACTGTTTTTT. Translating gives CASSSQGGVGKLFF.

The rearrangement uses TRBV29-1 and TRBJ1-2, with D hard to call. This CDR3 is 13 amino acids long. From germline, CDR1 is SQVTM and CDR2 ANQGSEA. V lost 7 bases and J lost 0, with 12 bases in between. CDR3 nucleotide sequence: TGCAGCGCCCCCCAGAGCCCTAACTATGGCTACACCTTC. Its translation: CSAPQSPNYGYTF.

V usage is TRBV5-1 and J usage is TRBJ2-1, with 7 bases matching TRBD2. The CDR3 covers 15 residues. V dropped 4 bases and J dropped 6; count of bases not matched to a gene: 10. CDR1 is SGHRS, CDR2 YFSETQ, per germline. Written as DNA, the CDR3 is TGCGCCAGCAGCCAGACTAGCCTCACGCGCAATGAGCAGTTCTTC. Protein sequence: CASSQTSLTRNEQFF.

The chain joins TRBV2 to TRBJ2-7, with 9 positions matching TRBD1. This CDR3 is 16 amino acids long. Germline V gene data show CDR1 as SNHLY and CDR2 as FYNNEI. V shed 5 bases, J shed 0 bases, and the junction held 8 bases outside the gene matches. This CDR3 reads CASSFPGTGFSYEQYF. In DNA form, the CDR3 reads TGTGCCAGCAGTTTCCCCGGGACAGGGTTCTCCTACGAGCAGTACTTC.

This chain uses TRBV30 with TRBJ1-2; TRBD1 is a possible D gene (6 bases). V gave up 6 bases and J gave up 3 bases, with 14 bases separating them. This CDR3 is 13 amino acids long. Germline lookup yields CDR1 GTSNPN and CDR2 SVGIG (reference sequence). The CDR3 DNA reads TGTGCCTGTCCGGACAGCTCCCACTATGGCTACACCTTC. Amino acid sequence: CACPDSSHYGYTF.

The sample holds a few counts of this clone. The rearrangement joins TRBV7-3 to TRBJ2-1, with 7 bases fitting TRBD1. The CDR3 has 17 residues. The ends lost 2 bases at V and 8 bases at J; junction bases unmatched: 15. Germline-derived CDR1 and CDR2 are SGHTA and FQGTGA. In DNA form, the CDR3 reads TGTGCCAGCAGCTTATTTCCTAGGATCGACAGGGCGGATGAGCAGTTCTTC. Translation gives CASSLFPRIDRADEQFF.

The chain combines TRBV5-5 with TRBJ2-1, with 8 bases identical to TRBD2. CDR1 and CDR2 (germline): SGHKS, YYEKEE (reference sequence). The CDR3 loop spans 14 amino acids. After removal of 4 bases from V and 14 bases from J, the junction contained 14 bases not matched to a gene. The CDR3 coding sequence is TGTGCCAGCAGCCCGCCCCCGGGGGGGGCACGGGAGTTCTTC. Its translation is CASSPPPGGAREFF.

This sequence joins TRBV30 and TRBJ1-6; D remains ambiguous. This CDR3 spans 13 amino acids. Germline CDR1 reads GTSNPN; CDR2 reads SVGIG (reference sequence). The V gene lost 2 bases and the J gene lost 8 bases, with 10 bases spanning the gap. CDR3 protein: CAWSMSEDSPLHF. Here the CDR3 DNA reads TGTGCCTGGAGTATGTCGGAAGATTCACCCCTCCACTTT.

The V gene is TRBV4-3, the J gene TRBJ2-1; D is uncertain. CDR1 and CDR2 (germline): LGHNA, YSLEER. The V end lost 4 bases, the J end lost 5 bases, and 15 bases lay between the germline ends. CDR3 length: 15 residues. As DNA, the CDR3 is TGCGCCAGCAGCCTATCCGGGCCAACCGACAATGAGCAGTTCTTC. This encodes CASSLSGPTDNEQFF.

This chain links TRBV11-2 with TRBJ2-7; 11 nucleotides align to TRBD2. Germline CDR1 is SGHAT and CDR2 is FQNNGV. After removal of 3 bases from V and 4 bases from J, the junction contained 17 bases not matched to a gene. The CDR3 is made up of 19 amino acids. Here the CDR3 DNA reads TGTGCCAGCAGCTTGCTAGCGGGAGGATACACTTCAGAATGGTACGAGCAGTACTTC. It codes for CASSLLAGGYTSEWYEQYF.

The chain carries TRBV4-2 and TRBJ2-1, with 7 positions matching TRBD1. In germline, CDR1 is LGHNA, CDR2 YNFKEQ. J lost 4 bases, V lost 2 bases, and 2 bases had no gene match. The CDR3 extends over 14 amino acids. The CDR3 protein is CASSQLGQYNEQFF. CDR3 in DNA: TGTGCCAGCAGCCAACTGGGACAGTACAATGAGCAGTTCTTC.

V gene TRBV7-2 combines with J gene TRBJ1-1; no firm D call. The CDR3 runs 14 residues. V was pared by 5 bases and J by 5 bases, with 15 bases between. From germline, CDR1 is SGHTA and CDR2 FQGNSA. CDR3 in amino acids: CASSREPSGTEAFF. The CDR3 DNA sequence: TGTGCCAGCAGCCGAGAGCCCAGCGGGACTGAAGCTTTCTTT.

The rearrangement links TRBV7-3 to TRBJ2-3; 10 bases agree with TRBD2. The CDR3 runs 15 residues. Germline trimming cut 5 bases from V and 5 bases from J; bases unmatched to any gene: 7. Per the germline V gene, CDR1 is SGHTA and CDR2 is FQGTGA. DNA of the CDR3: TGTGCCAGCAGCATAGCGGGAGGACGGGTAGATACGCAGTATTTT. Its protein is CASSIAGGRVDTQYF.